One sample yielded the 22 T cell receptor beta chains listed below, sequenced in a study of vaccination effects on CD4 cells after COVID-19. Antigen-specific CD4+ T cells were expanded (with viral peptide pools) by the ViraFEST assay ahead of sequencing. A 10-day culture period preceded the isolation of CD4+ T cells. No vaccinee had earlier SARS-CoV-2 infection, and nucleocapsid antibodies were negative. The method was immunoSEQ multiplex PCR; TCRdb's version includes in-frame clones alone and lacks a portion of them. The sample contains around 25,000 clones, approximately 75% of which appear only once. These receptors have no known antigen. The source material was CD4+ T cells from PBMCs cultured with SARS-CoV-2 spike peptides, sampled before COVID-19 vaccination. Receptor source: a human donor who received a COVID-19 vaccine.

The CDR3 spells CASSEREATEAFF. As DNA, the CDR3 is TGTGCCAGCAGTGAAAGGGAAGCCACTGAAGCTTTCTTT. The chain recombines TRBV6-1 with TRBJ1-1, with D uncertain. CDR1 MNHNS and CDR2 SASEGT come from the germline V gene. This CDR3 contains 13 residues. The V and J ends lost 2 bases and 4 bases respectively, with 8 bases between them.

The rearrangement links TRBV7-2 to TRBJ2-3; D gene ambiguous. CDR3 length: 12 amino acids. Trimming cost V 8 bases and J 5 bases, with 11 bases left between them. The germline V gene has CDR1 SGHTA and CDR2 FQGNSA. The CDR3 region has the DNA TGTGCCAGCGGCCTCTTGAGAGATACGCAGTATTTT. As protein: CASGLLRDTQYF.

This clone was recorded once. The rearrangement links TRBV11-2 to TRBJ1-1, with 8 bases aligning to TRBD1. The CDR3 contains 16 residues. Germline CDR1 is SGHAT and CDR2 is FQNNGV. V trimming: 3 bases; J trimming: 1 base; junction bases outside the gene matches: 7. This chain's CDR3 is CASSLGQVMRNTEAFF. In nucleotides, the CDR3 is TGTGCCAGCAGCTTGGGACAGGTAATGAGGAACACTGAAGCTTTCTTT.

The genes are TRBV19 and TRBJ2-7; possibly TRBD2 for D (6 bases). From germline, CDR1 is LNHDA and CDR2 SQIVND (reference sequence). The CDR3 extends over 14 amino acids. V dropped 8 bases and J dropped 2 bases, with 16 bases sitting between them. The CDR3 region has the DNA TGTGCCAGTGCCCTTGGCGGGGTGGCCTACGAGCAGTACTTC. Translating it yields CASALGGVAYEQYF.

The rearrangement uses TRBV7-9 and TRBJ2-1; a weak D match, TRBD2 (6 bases). This CDR3 is 18 amino acids long. V was pared by 4 bases and J by 1 base, with 20 bases between. Germline CDR1 reads SEHNR; CDR2 reads FQNEAQ (reference sequence). The CDR3 sequence is CASSSPGGSGISYNEQFF. Here the CDR3 DNA reads TGTGCCAGCAGCTCCCCCGGGGGTTCCGGAATTTCCTACAATGAGCAGTTCTTC.

The chain is built from TRBV27 and TRBJ2-7, with TRBD1 matching 7 bases. The germline V gene encodes CDR1 MNHEY and CDR2 SMNVEV (reference sequence). The junction had 10 bases not matched to a gene; V was cut back by 6 bases and J by 2 bases. This CDR3 spans 15 amino acids. In DNA form, the CDR3 reads TGTGCCAGCAGACAGGGGACCCTCCAACCCTACGAGCAGTACTTC. This sequence encodes CASRQGTLQPYEQYF.

The chain is built from TRBV18 and TRBJ1-1; tentatively, D is TRBD1 (6 bases). Germline-derived CDR1 and CDR2 are KGHSH and LQKENI. Trimming cost V 5 bases and J 6 bases, with 13 bases left between them. This CDR3 region has 13 residues. The CDR3 DNA is TGTGCCAGCTCATCGGGACATTTCGCTGAAGCTTTCTTT. It is translated as CASSSGHFAEAFF.

This chain connects TRBV5-6 to TRBJ1-5; no firm D call. This CDR3 is built from 14 residues. The V and J ends lost 4 bases and 3 bases respectively, with 11 bases between them. The germline V gene has CDR1 SGHDT and CDR2 YYEEEE. The CDR3, as DNA: TGTGCCAGCAGCACCGGGGATACCAATCAGCCCCAGCATTTT. It is translated as CASSTGDTNQPQHF. Supplemented by reference TRBV5-6 and TRBJ1-5, the full variable domain reads DAGVTQSPTHLIKTRGQQVTLRCSPKSGHDTVSWYQQALGQGPQFIFQYYEEEERQRGNFPDRFSGHQFPNYSSELNVNALLLGDSALYLCASSTGDTNQPQHFGDGTRLSIL.

The chain is built from TRBV10-3 and TRBJ2-3; D unclear. V gave up 8 bases and J gave up 1 base, with 13 bases separating them. Germline V gene data show CDR1 as ENHRY and CDR2 as SYGVKD. The CDR3 totals 14 residues. CDR3 nucleotide sequence: TGTGCCATCCGCTCCAGCGTCGGCACAGATACGCAGTATTTT. This sequence encodes CAIRSSVGTDTQYF.

This chain connects TRBV5-5 to TRBJ2-1; D tentatively fits TRBD1 or TRBD2 (5 bases each). The CDR3 covers 15 residues. Trimming shortened V by 6 bases and J by 0 bases, and 13 bases separated the two germline ends. Germline-derived CDR1 and CDR2 are SGHKS and YYEKEE (reference sequence). CDR3 region: CASIGGTGSYNEQFF. In DNA form, the CDR3 reads TGTGCCAGCATTGGTGGGACCGGCTCCTACAATGAGCAGTTCTTC. Looking up the rest from reference TRBV5-5 and TRBJ2-1 gives the full variable domain: DAGVTQSPTHLIKTRGQQVTLRCSPISGHKSVSWYQQVLGQGPQFIFQYYEKEERGRGNFPDRFSARQFPNYSSELNVNALLLGDSALYLCASIGGTGSYNEQFFGPGTRLTVL.

The chain couples TRBV7-2 to TRBJ1-2; D unresolved. This CDR3 contains 12 residues. Per germline, CDR1 SGHTA and CDR2 FQGNSA. V was trimmed by 5 bases and J by 8 bases, leaving 12 bases between them. This CDR3 reads CASSPPGRGYTF. The DNA for the CDR3 is TGTGCCAGCAGCCCACCGGGTCGGGGCTACACCTTC.

J is TRBJ2-7 and V is TRBV10-3, with 7 bases aligning to TRBD1. CDR3 length: 14 residues. Germline lookup yields CDR1 ENHRY and CDR2 SYGVKD. V was pared by 5 bases and J by 1 base, with 5 bases of the junction left unmatched. The CDR3 sequence is CAISSGTVSYEQYF. CDR3 nucleotide sequence: TGTGCCATCAGTTCCGGGACAGTATCCTACGAGCAGTACTTC.

The chain joins TRBV6-4 to TRBJ2-2; 7 bases are shared with TRBD1. The ends lost 4 bases at V and 6 bases at J; junction bases unmatched: 5. CDR1 MRHNA and CDR2 SNTAGT come from the germline V gene. This CDR3 comprises 14 residues. The CDR3 DNA follows: TGTGCCAGCAGTGGACAGGGCAACGCCGGGGAGCTGTTTTTT. Encoded protein: CASSGQGNAGELFF.

The CDR3, as DNA: TGCGCCAGCAGCCCCGGTCCCAAGTGGGGAACTTCCCTCGGGGAGCTGTTTTTT. Residues: CASSPGPKWGTSLGELFF. The chain employs TRBV5-1 and TRBJ2-2; D not certain. Trimming removed 4 bases from V and 7 bases from J, with 26 bases in between. Germline CDR1 SGHRS, CDR2 YFSETQ. The CDR3 consists of 18 residues. Filled out from reference TRBV5-1 and TRBJ2-2, the complete variable domain reads KAGVTQTPRYLIKTRGQQVTLSCSPISGHRSVSWYQQTPGQGLQFLFEYFSETQRNKGNFPGRFSGRQFSNSRSEMNVSTLELGDSALYLCASSPGPKWGTSLGELFFGEGSRLTVL.

This clone was observed once. The V call is TRBV2, the J call TRBJ2-7; 7 bases are shared with TRBD1. The trim removed 1 base at V and 3 bases at J, leaving 9 bases unmatched. The germline V gene encodes CDR1 SNHLY and CDR2 FYNNEI. The CDR3 covers 16 residues. The CDR3 region is CASSEGTGQVGYEQYF. The DNA for the CDR3 is TGTGCCAGCAGTGAAGGTACTGGACAGGTAGGCTACGAGCAGTACTTC.

V usage is TRBV6-4 and J usage is TRBJ1-1, with unresolved D. Germline CDR1 and CDR2: MRHNA and SNTAGT. V gave up 0 bases and J gave up 4 bases, with 9 bases separating them. The CDR3 length is 14 residues. CDR3 DNA: TGTGCCAGCAGTGACTCAAGCGCACGCACTGAAGCTTTCTTT. Translating it yields CASSDSSARTEAFF.

The rearrangement uses TRBV5-1 and TRBJ1-4, with TRBD1 identical over 8 bases. CDR1 and CDR2 from the germline V gene are SGHRS and YFSETQ. This CDR3 is 15 amino acids long. V was clipped by 2 bases and J by 7 bases; unmatched bases: 7. CDR3 sequence (DNA): TGCGCCAGCAGCTTCGCAGGGGGCGAGATTGAAAAACTGTTTTTT. The encoded protein is CASSFAGGEIEKLFF.

The chain has TRBV6-5 and TRBJ2-3; D uncertain. Trimming shortened V by 6 bases and J by 6 bases, and 10 bases separated the two germline ends. The CDR3 sequence is 12 residues long. The germline V gene encodes CDR1 MNHEY and CDR2 SVGAGI. The CDR3 coding sequence is TGTGCCAGCAGCCTCATGGCCGATACGCAGTATTTT. Amino acid sequence: CASSLMADTQYF.

This chain uses TRBV5-1 with TRBJ2-3; D not certain. The V end was cut by 0 bases, the J end by 2 bases, with 10 bases between. The CDR3 contains 15 residues. Germline loops: CDR1 SGHRS, CDR2 YFSETQ. DNA for the CDR3: TGCGCCAGCAGCTTGGGGAGTTCTGCCACAGATACGCAGTATTTT. Translation: CASSLGSSATDTQYF. Supplemented by reference TRBV5-1 and TRBJ2-3, the full variable domain reads KAGVTQTPRYLIKTRGQQVTLSCSPISGHRSVSWYQQTPGQGLQFLFEYFSETQRNKGNFPGRFSGRQFSNSRSEMNVSTLELGDSALYLCASSLGSSATDTQYFGPGTRLTVL.

This clone came up a few times. V gene TRBV5-1 combines with J gene TRBJ2-7, with 14 bases identical to TRBD2. CDR1 SGHRS and CDR2 YFSETQ come from the germline V gene. The J segment lost 7 bases and the V segment lost 4 bases, leaving 10 bases of the junction unmatched. The CDR3 consists of 16 residues. The CDR3 DNA follows: TGCGCCAGCAGCCTAGCCGGGACTAGCGGGAGAGGTGAGCAGTACTTC. Encoded protein: CASSLAGTSGRGEQYF.

This chain links TRBV19 with TRBJ1-5; the match to TRBD1 covers 7 bases. Germline CDR1 and CDR2: LNHDA and SQIVND (reference sequence). With 6 bases clipped from V and 4 bases from J, the junction kept 9 bases outside the gene matches. The length of the CDR3 is 15 residues. The CDR3: CASRRTGTENQPQHF. The CDR3 DNA is TGTGCCAGTAGGAGAACCGGGACAGAAAATCAGCCCCAGCATTTT.

V is TRBV10-3 and J is TRBJ1-1, with D possibly being TRBD1 (5 bases). The V gene's germline CDR1 is ENHRY and CDR2 SYGVKD. V was shortened by 1 base and J by 10 bases, with 13 bases between the two germline ends. The CDR3 is made up of 13 amino acids. The CDR3, as DNA: TGTGCCATCAGTGAGTATCAGGGAGGATTAGCTTTCTTT. Protein product: CAISEYQGGLAFF.